These 31 T cell receptor beta chains were all obtained from the same sample, sequenced in a study of T-cell reconstitution after alpha-beta-depleted transplantation in children. Unique molecular identifiers were used to barcode this TCRbeta library. One entry per CDR3 protein results from TCRdb running MiXCR on the PCR reads. The sample lists roughly 610,000 distinct CDR3 sequences; under 12% were seen once. Sequenced material: PBMCs from the stem cell graft donor, taken from the stem cell graft. The receptors come from a human donor who donated a stem cell graft to a child with acute myeloid leukemia.

This clonotype has ten or more counts. The chain is built from TRBV12-3 or TRBV12-4 and TRBJ2-1; maybe TRBD2 (6 bases). The CDR3 is 12 amino acids. The germline V and J ends were trimmed by 6 bases and 8 bases, with 11 bases remaining between them. The CDR3 DNA is TGTGCCAGCAGGGGAGGAGTCCATGAGCAGTTCTTC. Translation gives CASRGGVHEQFF.

The chain recombines TRBV7-2 with TRBJ2-7; 10 nucleotides line up with TRBD2. The CDR3 contains 16 residues. Per germline, CDR1 SGHTA and CDR2 FQGNSA. V lost 1 base to trimming and J lost 6 bases; unmatched junction nucleotides: 9. The CDR3: CASSLVGAGGFSEQYF. In nucleotides, the CDR3 is TGTGCCAGCAGCTTAGTGGGAGCGGGAGGGTTTAGCGAGCAGTACTTC.

This clonotype showed up just a few times. This chain connects TRBV3-1 to TRBJ2-7, with D possibly being TRBD2 (5 bases). The CDR3 is 13 amino acids. From germline, CDR1 is LGHDT and CDR2 YNNKEL (reference sequence). Trimming left V 4 bases short and J 9 bases short, with 16 bases between. The CDR3 region is CASSRSGKGVQYF. The CDR3 DNA sequence: TGTGCCAGCAGCCGGTCCGGGAAGGGAGTGCAGTACTTC.

This clonotype was counted at least ten times. The chain links TRBV20-1 to TRBJ2-3; the match to TRBD2 covers 7 bases. V was clipped by 6 bases and J by 4 bases; unmatched bases: 7. Germline CDR1 DFQATT, CDR2 SNEGSKA (reference sequence). CDR3 length equals 13 residues. The CDR3 nucleotides read TGCAGTGCGCTGCGGGAGAGGGCAGATACGCAGTATTTT. Its translation is CSALRERADTQYF.

The sample holds many counts of this clonotype. In DNA, the CDR3 is TGTGCCAGCAACCACAGGGTGGGTCAGCCCCAGCATTTT. It yields the protein CASNHRVGQPQHF. The genes are TRBV12-3 or TRBV12-4 and TRBJ1-5; maybe TRBD1 (6 bases). The CDR3 loop spans 13 amino acids. Trimming took 7 bases from V and 6 from J, leaving 13 bases between them.

This clonotype appeared a few times. This chain joins TRBV5-1 and TRBJ2-1, with D maybe TRBD2 (5 bases). Germline CDR1 SGHRS, CDR2 YFSETQ. This CDR3 comprises 15 residues. Trimming shortened V by 2 bases and J by 1 base, and 10 bases separated the two germline ends. The CDR3 nucleotides read TGCGCCAGCAGCTTAGCGGACCCTTCCTACAATGAGCAGTTCTTC. Its translation is CASSLADPSYNEQFF.

In DNA, the CDR3 is TGTGCCAGCAGCCAAGCGGGGACCGGGGAGCTGTTTTTT. It encodes CASSQAGTGELFF. The chain employs TRBV3-1 and TRBJ2-2; TRBD2 might be the D (5 bases). This CDR3 has 13 amino acids. Per germline, CDR1 LGHDT and CDR2 YNNKEL (reference sequence). The ends were cut back, 1 base at V and 5 bases at J, with 5 bases in the middle.

The chain employs TRBV9 and TRBJ2-1; D may match TRBD1 or TRBD2 (6 bases each). Trimming cost V 7 bases and J 4 bases, with 12 bases left between them. Looked up from germline, CDR1 is SGDLS and CDR2 is YYNGEE. The CDR3 extends over 13 amino acids. As DNA, the CDR3 is TGTGCCAGCGGGGGGCCAGGTTACAATGAGCAGTTCTTC. Translated: CASGGPGYNEQFF.

This clonotype has more than one count but fewer than ten. This chain uses TRBV6-5 with TRBJ2-7, with 9 bases that match TRBD1. V lost 6 bases to trimming and J lost 4 bases; unmatched junction nucleotides: 7. Germline assignment: CDR1 MNHEY and CDR2 SVGAGI. The CDR3 is made up of 14 amino acids. The CDR3 nucleotides read TGTGCCAGCAGGGCCGGGACAGGGATATACGAGCAGTACTTC. Amino acid sequence: CASRAGTGIYEQYF.

Only a few counts were recorded for this clonotype. The chain couples TRBV20-1 to TRBJ2-1, with 7 bases identical to TRBD2. The V gene end was trimmed by 6 bases and the J gene end by 8 bases; junction bases not matched to a gene: 10. Germline V gene lookup returns CDR1 DFQATT and CDR2 SNEGSKA (reference sequence). The CDR3 length is 13 residues. CDR3 loop: CSARTRGLDEQFF. The DNA for the CDR3 is TGCAGTGCCAGGACTAGAGGATTGGATGAGCAGTTCTTC.

The genes are TRBV9 and TRBJ2-7; D could derive from TRBD1 or TRBD2 (7 bases each). V lost 4 bases, J lost 2 bases, and 19 bases lay in between. The germline CDR1 and CDR2 sequences are SGDLS and YYNGEE. The length of the CDR3 is 16 residues. The CDR3 nucleotides are TGTGCCAGCAGCCCCCAGGGGGGGGCGATTCCCTACGAGCAGTACTTC. Its protein is CASSPQGGAIPYEQYF.

The chain carries TRBV5-5 and TRBJ2-1, with 8 bases matching TRBD2. CDR1 and CDR2 (germline): SGHKS, YYEKEE (reference sequence). The CDR3 is 16 amino acids. Germline trimming cut 4 bases from V and 3 bases from J; bases unmatched to any gene: 9. In DNA, the CDR3 is TGTGCCAGCAGCCCCTTCTTAGCGGGAATCTACAATGAGCAGTTCTTC. Protein: CASSPFLAGIYNEQFF.

This clonotype has just a few counts. The rearrangement links TRBV7-3 to TRBJ2-1; 13 nucleotides line up with TRBD2. J lost 6 bases, V lost 4 bases, and 9 bases had no gene match. This CDR3 contains 17 residues. CDR1 and CDR2 from the germline V gene are SGHTA and FQGTGA. The CDR3 DNA reads TGTGCCAGCAGCTACGGGACTAGCGGGACGTACATCAATGAGCAGTTCTTC. Protein sequence: CASSYGTSGTYINEQFF.

In its sample, this clonotype was seen many times. The chain employs TRBV27 and TRBJ2-7; the match to TRBD2 covers 9 bases. The CDR3 contains 14 residues. J was trimmed by 3 bases and V by 7 bases; bases with no gene match: 7. In germline, CDR1 is MNHEY, CDR2 SMNVEV (reference sequence). The CDR3 bases are TGTGCCAGCAAGCTAGCGGGGACGGACTACGAGCAGTACTTC. Its translation: CASKLAGTDYEQYF.

The chain uses TRBV10-3 and TRBJ1-1; D gene ambiguous. The CDR3 contains 15 residues. The V end was cut by 10 bases, the J end by 1 base, with 19 bases between. Germline CDR1 ENHRY, CDR2 SYGVKD. CDR3 DNA: TGTGCCAGCCTAGATGAAGGGTTTCCGAACACTGAAGCTTTCTTT. Amino acids: CASLDEGFPNTEAFF.

This clonotype was seen more than once but under ten times. V and J are TRBV14 and TRBJ1-1; 7 bases line up with TRBD1. CDR1 and CDR2 from the germline V gene are SGHDN and FVKESK. CDR3 length: 18 residues. The junction had 14 bases not matched to a gene; V was cut back by 4 bases and J by 0 bases. For the CDR3, the DNA is TGTGCCAGCAGCCCACAGGGGATCGGGCAGTGGATGAACACTGAAGCTTTCTTT. It codes for CASSPQGIGQWMNTEAFF. The variable domain in full, with the rest retrieved from reference TRBV14 and TRBJ1-1, is EAGVTQFPSHSVIEKGQTVTLRCDPISGHDNLYWYRRVMGKEIKFLLHFVKESKQDESGMPNNRFLAERTGGTYSTLKVQPAELEDSGVYFCASSPQGIGQWMNTEAFFGQGTRLTVV.

Only a few counts were recorded for this clonotype. This chain links TRBV20-1 with TRBJ2-7, with 8 bases identical to TRBD2. The germline V gene encodes CDR1 DFQATT and CDR2 SNEGSKA (reference sequence). There are 12 residues in the CDR3. J lost 5 bases, V lost 6 bases, and 6 bases had no gene match. In DNA form, the CDR3 reads TGCAGTGCCCAACGGGGGGGCGACGAGCAGTACTTC. Translating it yields CSAQRGGDEQYF.

This clonotype was detected many times. The gene calls are TRBV6-1 and TRBJ2-7; weak D call: TRBD1 (6 bases). CDR1 MNHNS and CDR2 SASEGT come from the germline V gene. The CDR3 is made up of 15 amino acids. Trimming shortened V by 3 bases and J by 3 bases, and 15 bases separated the two germline ends. The CDR3 nucleotides read TGTGCCAGCAGTGACCTCAGGGGCGTCGGCTACGAGCAGTACTTC. This sequence encodes CASSDLRGVGYEQYF.

This clonotype was seen many times. The V and J genes are TRBV7-9 and TRBJ2-2, with D perhaps TRBD1 (6 bases). From germline, CDR1 is SEHNR and CDR2 FQNEAQ (reference sequence). V lost 6 bases and J 4 bases, leaving 15 bases between the germline ends. This CDR3 is 15 amino acids long. The CDR3 reads CASSQQGTSTGELFF. The CDR3 bases are TGTGCCAGCAGTCAACAGGGAACGAGCACCGGGGAGCTGTTTTTT.

In its sample, this clonotype was seen a few times. V usage is TRBV4-2 and J usage is TRBJ2-7, with a weak D call TRBD1 (6 bases). This CDR3 comprises 14 residues. The germline V and J ends were trimmed by 3 bases and 6 bases, with 15 bases remaining between them. The germline V gene encodes CDR1 LGHNA and CDR2 YNFKEQ. The DNA for the CDR3 is TGTGCCAGCAGCCAGGGGGACACGAGGGGCGAGCAGTACTTC. Translation: CASSQGDTRGEQYF.

There are a few counts of this clonotype. The chain has TRBV29-1 and TRBJ2-1; D is unclear. CDR3 length equals 13 residues. Germline loops: CDR1 SQVTM, CDR2 ANQGSEA. The germline V and J ends were trimmed by 1 base and 9 bases, with 13 bases remaining between them. CDR3: CSVEGVRAGEQFF. CDR3 sequence (DNA): TGCAGCGTTGAAGGTGTTAGGGCCGGTGAGCAGTTCTTC.

This clonotype was seen more than once but under ten times. This chain connects TRBV20-1 to TRBJ2-7, with 8 nucleotides matching TRBD2. CDR1 and CDR2 (germline): DFQATT, SNEGSKA (reference sequence). This CDR3 has 14 amino acids. J was trimmed by 3 bases and V by 3 bases; bases with no gene match: 7. The CDR3 here is CSASVAGGIYEQYF. In nucleotides, the CDR3 is TGCAGTGCTAGTGTCGCGGGAGGTATCTACGAGCAGTACTTC.

There are many counts of this clonotype. The gene calls are TRBV5-8 and TRBJ2-2; TRBD2 might be the D (6 bases). Per the germline V gene, CDR1 is SGHTS and CDR2 is YDEGEE. V lost 4 bases to trimming and J lost 1 base, with 14 bases between them. The CDR3 has 16 residues. The CDR3, as DNA: TGTGCCAGCAGCCTCTGGGGAGCGGGGAACACCGGGGAGCTGTTTTTT. Its protein is CASSLWGAGNTGELFF. Full variable domain (remainder filled in from reference TRBV5-8 and TRBJ2-2): EAGVTQSPTHLIKTRGQQATLRCSPISGHTSVYWYQQALGLGLQFLLWYDEGEERNRGNFPPRFSGRQFPNYSSELNVNALELEDSALYLCASSLWGAGNTGELFFGEGSRLTVL.

The gene calls are TRBV7-2 and TRBJ2-2, with no clear D. The V gene's germline CDR1 is SGHTA and CDR2 FQGNSA. The length of the CDR3 is 14 residues. V gave up 4 bases and J gave up 6 bases, with 12 bases separating them. This CDR3 reads CASSSFSNAGELFF. CDR3 DNA: TGTGCCAGCAGCTCCTTTTCAAATGCCGGGGAGCTGTTTTTT.

The rearrangement links TRBV25-1 to TRBJ2-2; D unclear. CDR1 and CDR2 from the germline V gene are MGHDK and SYGVNS. The V gene lost 3 bases and the J gene lost 5 bases, with 10 bases spanning the gap. The CDR3 length is 14 residues. CDR3 region: CASSDLYGTGELFF. CDR3 nucleotides: TGTGCCAGCAGTGACTTATACGGGACCGGGGAGCTGTTTTTT.

A note on this clonotype: This may come from a read error, since a much larger clone is one base off. The rearrangement links TRBV20-1 to TRBJ2-1; TRBD2 agrees at 7 bases. Germline values: CDR1 DFQATT, CDR2 SNEGSKA (reference sequence). This CDR3 is 15 amino acids long. The CDR3 sequence is CSTSRTRPSYNEQFF. The CDR3 nucleotides are TGCAGTACTAGTAGGACTAGGCCTTCCTACAATGAGCAGTTCTTC.

This clonotype was counted ten times or more. The V gene is TRBV7-2, the J gene TRBJ1-1; a weak D match, TRBD1 (5 bases). V was cut by 5 bases and J by 4 bases, with 14 bases left in between. The V gene's germline CDR1 is SGHTA and CDR2 FQGNSA. This CDR3 has 14 residues. The CDR3 DNA reads as TGTGCCAGCAGCCCGTTTGGGGGAATCACTGAAGCTTTCTTT. Encoded protein: CASSPFGGITEAFF.

This clonotype was counted many times. This rearrangement joins TRBV6-2 or TRBV6-3 to TRBJ2-1, with D possibly being TRBD2 (5 bases). This CDR3 comprises 15 residues. Trimming pared 7 bases from V and 4 bases from J, leaving 17 bases between. CDR1 and CDR2 (germline): MNHEY, SVGEGT. The CDR3 nucleotides read TGTGCCAGCAAGCCACGGGGAAATCCTTACAATGAGCAGTTCTTC. Its translation is CASKPRGNPYNEQFF.

The chain has TRBV30 and TRBJ1-1; D might be TRBD1 (6 bases). The CDR3 has 15 residues. With 1 base removed from V and 4 bases from J, the gap between germline ends came to 16 bases. Looked up from germline, CDR1 is GTSNPN and CDR2 is SVGIG (reference sequence). For the CDR3, the DNA is TGTGCCTGGAGTGCGACAGGTGGGGTTAGCACTGAAGCTTTCTTT. Translated: CAWSATGGVSTEAFF.

This clonotype showed up many times. This chain links TRBV29-1 with TRBJ2-1; 7 nucleotides match TRBD2. The CDR3 consists of 13 residues. Trimming at V came to 3 bases and at J to 7 bases, leaving 6 bases not matched to a gene. CDR1 is SQVTM, CDR2 ANQGSEA, per germline. Written as DNA, the CDR3 is TGCAGCGTTGAGGGGGGGAGAGTAAATGAGCAGTTCTTC. Encoded protein: CSVEGGRVNEQFF.

This clonotype was observed a single time. The chain is built from TRBV7-8 and TRBJ1-6; TRBD1 agrees at 12 bases. The CDR3 runs 15 residues. Germline V gene sequence: CDR1 SGHVS, CDR2 FQNEAQ. V lost 3 bases and J lost 14; bases outside the gene matches: 8. CDR3 in DNA: TGTGCCAGCAGCTTGGGACAGGGGGCCCCCACCACCCTCCACTTT. This encodes CASSLGQGAPTTLHF.